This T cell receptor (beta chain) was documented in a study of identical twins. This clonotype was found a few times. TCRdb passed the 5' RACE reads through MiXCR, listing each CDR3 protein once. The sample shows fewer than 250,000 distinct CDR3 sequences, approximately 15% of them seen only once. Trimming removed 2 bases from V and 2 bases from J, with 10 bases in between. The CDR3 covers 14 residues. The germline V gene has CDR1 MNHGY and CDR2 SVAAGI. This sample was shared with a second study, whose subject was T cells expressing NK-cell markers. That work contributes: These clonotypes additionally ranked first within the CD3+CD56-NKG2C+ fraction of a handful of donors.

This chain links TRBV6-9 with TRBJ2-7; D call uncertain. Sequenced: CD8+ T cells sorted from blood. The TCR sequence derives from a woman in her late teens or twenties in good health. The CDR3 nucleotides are TGTGCCAGCAGTTATCTCCGACGGCCCTACGAGCAGTACTTC. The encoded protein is CASSYLRRPYEQYF.